These T cell receptor beta chains were read from a single sample in a study of blood T cells in healthy people across ages. TCRdb passed the 5' RACE reads through MiXCR, listing each CDR3 protein once. The sample shows 1.5 million to 2 million distinct CDR3 sequences, 40% to 55% of them seen only once. Sequencing used blood. Receptors originate from a woman aged 40-49 years in good health. CDR3s leave out the opening cysteine and the closing phenylalanine or tryptophan. Fields, in order: J gene, V gene, clone size, CDR3 protein. Expanded clones are given a class, and other clones once, few, many or no size at all.

>TRBJ2-4|TRBV5-6|few
ASSFTGKNIQY
>TRBJ2-1|TRBV20-1|.
SAPSSSNVEQF
>TRBJ2-1|TRBV20-1|.
SARDRRRGVNEQF
>TRBJ1-4|TRBV7-2|few
ASRFTPTNEKLF
>TRBJ2-3|TRBV20-1|.
SARPPSGLAGGTDTQY
>TRBJ2-5|TRBV4-1|few
ASSQGPYPKTQY
>TRBJ1-2|TRBV21-1|.
ASSAGTGEDRGYT
>TRBJ2-5|TRBV5-8|.
ASSLVAKTQY
>TRBJ2-1|TRBV6-5|.
ASSYGTSGGAWNEQF
>TRBJ2-6|TRBV6-1|.
ASKVFGVPVSGANVLT
>TRBJ2-1|TRBV12-3/TRBV12-4|.
ASTGESEQF
>TRBJ1-1|TRBV12-3/TRBV12-4|.
ASTSRQTLNTEAF
>TRBJ2-1|TRBV6-1|.
ASSDSGQNYYNEQF
>TRBJ1-2|TRBV10-3|.
AISERGEGYT
>TRBJ2-3|TRBV28|.
ASSFGTSLADTQY
>TRBJ2-4|TRBV20-1|.
SARRSRDPAKNIQY
>TRBJ2-5|TRBV29-1|.
SVDPGQGLGETQY
>TRBJ1-2|TRBV2|.
ATGDYGYT
>TRBJ2-7|TRBV29-1|few
SVELGYEQY
>.|TRBV6-5|.
ASSYRGTRGETQY
>TRBJ2-1|TRBV6-5|.
ASRRVDGGSLNEQF
>TRBJ2-5|TRBV28|.
ASSRRDSEETQY
>TRBJ1-2|TRBV6-2/TRBV6-3|.
ASSYVDRSNYGYT
>TRBJ1-1|TRBV28|few
ASSGVTELNTEAF
>TRBJ2-7|TRBV19|.
ASSIKILYEQY
>TRBJ2-1|TRBV12-5|few
ASALGVSTYNEQF
>TRBJ1-4|TRBV20-1|.
SAHRGSNEKLF
>TRBJ2-1|TRBV7-2|.
ASSLSGTGADEQF
>TRBJ2-5|TRBV7-2|.
ASSLMRGVGETQY
>TRBJ2-1|TRBV5-1|.
ASSNGGTGGYEQF
>TRBJ2-4|TRBV28|once
ASRPDRDGQEAQY
>TRBJ2-1|TRBV5-5|.
ASSLASRGEQF
>TRBJ2-7|TRBV20-1|.
SARITAYEQY
>TRBJ2-2|TRBV24-1|.
ATSDFGQPGLATGELF
>TRBJ2-5|TRBV11-2|few
ASSLRGKAQY